The rows below give T cell receptor beta chains drawn from one sample of a study of T cell repertoires in cytomegalovirus infection. TCRdb fed the reads into MiXCR, producing one record per CDR3 protein. The repertoire holds a few hundred thousand distinct CDR3 sequences, with more than 8% as singletons. Sequenced material: PBMCs. These receptors all come from a human donor in good health (CMV status not recorded). Some clones in this sample may be carry-over from other donors' samples. The CDR3 runs from the conserved cysteine through the conserved F or W. D genes are given only for firm matches. Clone size is not always given. Where it is, it says once, few, many or a class for expanded clones.

cdr3_aa cdr3_nt clone_size v_call d_call j_call
CASSSTGVVSTGELFF TGTGCCAGCAGCTCGACAGGGGTTGTTAGTACCGGGGAGCTGTTTTTT many TRBV7-2 TRBD1 TRBJ2-2
CASSQLRSGGGETQYF TGTGCCAGCAGCCAATTGAGATCCGGGGGCGGGGAGACCCAGTACTTC - TRBV14 - TRBJ2-5
CASRPYRGSYEKLFF TGTGCCAGCAGACCCTACAGGGGCTCGTATGAAAAACTGTTTTTT - TRBV28 TRBD1 TRBJ1-4
CASRGPGFGEQYF TGTGCCAGCAGGGGACCAGGGTTCGGCGAGCAGTACTTC many TRBV12-3/TRBV12-4 - TRBJ2-7
CSPPPGQAHNQPQHF TGCAGCCCACCCCCGGGACAGGCACACAATCAGCCCCAGCATTTT - TRBV29-1 TRBD1 TRBJ1-5
CASSPGQGALYLTIF TGTGCCAGCAGCCCCGGACAGGGGGCTTTGTATTTGACGATTTTT few TRBV7-8 TRBD1 TRBJ2-3
CASSLNGLAIQETQYF TGTGCCAGCAGCTTAAATGGGCTAGCGATCCAAGAGACCCAGTACTTC - TRBV7-2 - TRBJ2-5
CASSLILGDTQYF TGTGCCAGCAGCTTAATTCTTGGGGATACGCAGTATTTT many TRBV11-1 - TRBJ2-3
CASSLVAEKADTQYF TGTGCCAGCAGCTTAGTTGCGGAGAAGGCAGATACGCAGTATTTT few TRBV7-2 - TRBJ2-3
CASSYSDSQTMNTEAFF TGTGCCAGCAGTTACTCGGACAGTCAGACTATGAACACTGAAGCTTTCTTT few TRBV6-2/TRBV6-3 - TRBJ1-1
CSARVSGRTGFYEQYF TGCAGTGCTAGAGTTAGCGGGAGGACGGGATTCTACGAGCAGTACTTC few TRBV20-1 TRBD2 TRBJ2-7
CASSTGQGVTNEKLFF TGTGCCAGCAGCACCGGACAGGGGGTGACTAATGAAAAACTGTTTTTT few TRBV5-8 TRBD1 TRBJ1-4
CASSPKGRGFTEAFF TGTGCCAGCAGCCCCAAGGGGAGAGGGTTTACTGAAGCTTTCTTT few TRBV6-1 - TRBJ1-1
CASSFYIGGAGGETQYF TGCGCCAGCAGCTTCTACATCGGCGGGGCTGGCGGGGAGACCCAGTACTTC - TRBV5-1 - TRBJ2-5
CASSPRQPGLSRTDTQYF TGTGCCAGCAGCCCTCGCCAGCCGGGACTATCCCGCACAGATACGCAGTATTTT few TRBV6-2/TRBV6-3 TRBD2 TRBJ2-3